This T cell receptor beta chain was found in a study of T-cell reconstitution after alpha-beta-depleted transplantation in children. Unique molecular identifiers were used to barcode this TCRbeta library. MiXCR, run by TCRdb on the PCR reads, gives a single entry per CDR3 protein. The data hold fewer than 700,000 distinct CDR3 sequences, with about an eighth observed a single time. V dropped 3 bases and J dropped 3 bases, with 24 bases sitting between them. Germline lookup yields CDR1 DFQATT and CDR2 SNEGSKA (reference sequence). This CDR3 contains 18 residues. Findings and limits, study-wide: Recipient T cells and thymic progenitors that survived gave rise to the high TCRbeta diversity observed at day 60 in some patients.

There are a few counts of this clonotype. What it recognizes is unknown. This receptor was taken from a male patient between 5 and 17 years old who had a stem cell transplant for acute myeloid leukemia, so the T cells may come from the graft donor. The material sequenced was PBMCs, mostly from graft donor cells, taken 360 days after TCRalphabeta/CD19-depleted stem cell transplant. This chain uses TRBV20-1 with TRBJ1-3, with a weak D call TRBD1 (6 bases). The CDR3 nucleotides read TGCAGTGCTAGCGTGTCGGCCACAGGGCTCTTGATTGGAAACACCATATATTTT. It codes for CSASVSATGLLIGNTIYF.